The source of this TCR beta chain is a study of cytomegalovirus exposure and HLA in healthy donors. 60 Vbeta and 13 Jbeta primers were used in PCR. Libraries were prepared by immunoSEQ multiplex PCR; TCRdb keeps only in-frame clonotypes and omits some of them. Of 150,000 to 200,000 clones in the sample, under 90% were seen once. This CDR3 is built from 13 residues. V was shortened by 8 bases and J by 0 bases, with 8 bases between the two germline ends. Germline loops: CDR1 ENHRY, CDR2 SYGVKD. Overall study results and limits: A later analysis appeared to link common viral pathogens to several of the most significant clusters. TCR beta chains numbering some 160 were designated cytomegalovirus-associated.

About this clone: Its antigen is currently unknown.

The sequence came from a man younger than 35 in good health and CMV-seronegative. Material for sequencing was PBMCs. The chain employs TRBV10-3 and TRBJ1-3, with D unclear. The CDR3, as DNA: TGTGCCATCGGCAGCGCCTCTGGAAACACCATATATTTT. Its protein product is CAIGSASGNTIYF.